This T cell receptor beta chain was retrieved from a study of shared clonotypes between healthy human individuals. Overall study: The plates for each donor numbered three CD4 naive, three CD4 memory, two CD8 naive and one CD8 memory. Study-level results: Genetic and exposure-history diversity was limited by the few donors.

Of note for this clone: Its matching antigen is unknown. Other DNA sequences in the sample encode the same CDR3.

As processed by the authors: For the immunoSEQ data, sequences were junction-only without quality scores, so filtering differed. Clones were read by immunoSEQ multiplex PCR, and TCRdb kept only the in-frame ones, dropping some. V, J and clone size are those of that table, while D and trimming were read from the DNA. The sample includes over a million clones, 95% to 97% of them seen just once. V dropped 3 bases and J dropped 1; count of bases not matched to a gene: 6. The CDR3 contains 15 residues. The germline gives CDR1 LGHNA, CDR2 YSLEER. This receptor was obtained from a man aged 30 to 45 in good health. The V and J genes are TRBV4-3 and TRBJ2-7; 7 nucleotides match TRBD1. Source material: naive CD4+ T cells sorted from blood. Subset described: CD45RA+ positively selected. The CDR3 bases are TGCGCCAGCAGCCATCGGACAGGCAGATCCTACGAGCAGTACTTC. This encodes CASSHRTGRSYEQYF.